Reported below is one T cell receptor (beta chain). The data were obtained in a study of Ad26.COV2.S vaccination and SARS-CoV-2 variants. The wider study: Administration of Ad26.COV2.S was intramuscular, either once or twice 56 days apart.

V lost 6 bases and J lost 0, with 10 bases in between. The V gene's germline CDR1 is MNHEY and CDR2 SVGAGI. The CDR3 covers 14 residues. The treatment here: 19 received Ad26.COV2.S at low or high dose, single or two shots; about 5 received placebo; per-sample allocation not given. Day 63 following the first vaccine or placebo injection was when the samples were taken. Whoever gave the sample was an adult aged 18-55 years in Boston. The shot given was an Ad26 vector that makes Wuhan-strain SARS-CoV-2 spike. Clones were read by immunoSEQ multiplex PCR, and TCRdb kept only the in-frame ones, dropping some. The data show about 350,000 clones, with 88% seen just once and around 6.4% held by the top ten.

The clonotype was recovered from a person aged 18 to 59 who received the Ad26.COV2.S COVID-19 vaccine or a placebo. The chain couples TRBV6-5 to TRBJ2-3, with a possible D match to TRBD1 (5 bases). The source material was peripheral blood, sampled in a trial of Ad26.COV2.S vaccine versus placebo. DNA of the CDR3: TGTGCCAGCAGCCTCACAGGAAGCACAGATACGCAGTATTTT. It specifies CASSLTGSTDTQYF.